Detailed here is one T cell receptor beta chain. This entry belongs to a study of blood T cell repertoires in COVID-19. Study summary: Samples taken during acute and convalescent COVID-19 were collected in the United States, Italy and Spain. The analysed material was cDNA or gDNA that came from T cells, B-cell-depleted T cells, or PBMCs.

Repertoires were generated with immunoSEQ multiplex PCR, while TCRdb's copy carries only in-frame clones and drops some. The sample includes around 230,000 clones, 88% seen only once; the top ten take 2.6%. Germline lookup yields CDR1 SGHTA and CDR2 FQGTGA. The CDR3 runs 18 residues. V gave up 1 base and J gave up 0 bases; unmatched junction bases: 9. Specimen: PBMCs or T cells enriched from blood (not recorded which). J is TRBJ2-3 and V is TRBV7-3; 8 positions agree with TRBD1. This receptor was taken from a woman in her thirties who had recovered from COVID-19. CDR3 coding DNA: TGTGCCAGCAGCTTAATTGGTTTTCAGGGGGCCAGCACAGATACGCAGTATTTT. This codes for CASSLIGFQGASTDTQYF.